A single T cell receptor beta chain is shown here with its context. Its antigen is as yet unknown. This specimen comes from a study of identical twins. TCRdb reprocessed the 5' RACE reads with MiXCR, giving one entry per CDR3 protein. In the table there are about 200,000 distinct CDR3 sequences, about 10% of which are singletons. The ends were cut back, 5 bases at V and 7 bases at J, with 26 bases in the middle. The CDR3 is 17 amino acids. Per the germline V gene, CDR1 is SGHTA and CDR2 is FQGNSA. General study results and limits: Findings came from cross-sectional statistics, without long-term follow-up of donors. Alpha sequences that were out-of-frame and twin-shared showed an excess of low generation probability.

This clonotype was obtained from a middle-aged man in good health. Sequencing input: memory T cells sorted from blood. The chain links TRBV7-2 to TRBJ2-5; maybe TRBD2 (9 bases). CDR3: CASSPPRGRGGTMTQYF. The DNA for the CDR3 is TGTGCCAGCAGCCCCCCCAGGGGGCGGGGGGGAACCATGACCCAGTACTTC.